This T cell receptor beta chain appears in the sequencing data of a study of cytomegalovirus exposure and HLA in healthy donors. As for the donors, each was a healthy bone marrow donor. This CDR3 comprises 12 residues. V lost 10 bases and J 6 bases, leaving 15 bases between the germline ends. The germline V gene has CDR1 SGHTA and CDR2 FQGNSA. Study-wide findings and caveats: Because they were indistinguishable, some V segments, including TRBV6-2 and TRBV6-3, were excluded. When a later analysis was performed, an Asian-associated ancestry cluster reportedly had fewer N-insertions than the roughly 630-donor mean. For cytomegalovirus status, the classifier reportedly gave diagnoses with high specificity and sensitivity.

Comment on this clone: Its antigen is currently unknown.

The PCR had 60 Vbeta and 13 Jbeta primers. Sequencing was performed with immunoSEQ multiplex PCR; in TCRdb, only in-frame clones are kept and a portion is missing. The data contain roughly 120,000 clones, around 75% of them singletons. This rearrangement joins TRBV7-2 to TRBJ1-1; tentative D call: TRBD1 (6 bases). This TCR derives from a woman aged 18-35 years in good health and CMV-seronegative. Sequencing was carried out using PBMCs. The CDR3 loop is CANRGGGAEAFF. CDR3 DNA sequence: TGTGCCAATCGCGGGGGCGGCGCTGAAGCTTTCTTT.